The clone carrying this T cell receptor (beta chain) was picked up a small number of times. This sample was included in a study of T cells in Graves' hyperthyroidism and ophthalmopathy. The investigators amplified TCR beta CDR3 regions from RNA transcripts. The HTBI set primed first-round TCR CDR3 RT-PCR. TCRdb itself ran the multiplex PCR reads through MiXCR, one entry per CDR3 protein. The table shows 490,000 or so distinct CDR3 sequences, with about 20% occurring only once. Germline assignment: CDR1 LGHDT and CDR2 YNNKEL (reference sequence). The V segment lost 3 bases and the J segment 1 base; nucleotides outside the gene matches: 2. This CDR3 region has 15 residues.

This sequence was found in a woman aged 70 to 79 with Graves' ophthalmopathy. The sequenced sample was blood. This chain connects TRBV3-1 to TRBJ1-5; 8 bases fit TRBD1. This chain's CDR3 is CASSQGDRSNQPQHF. DNA for the CDR3: TGTGCCAGCAGCCAGGGGGACAGGAGCAATCAGCCCCAGCATTTT. Supplemented by reference TRBV3-1 and TRBJ1-5, the full variable domain reads DTAVSQTPKYLVTQMGNDKSIKCEQNLGHDTMYWYKQDSKKFLKIMFSYNNKELIINETVPNRFSPKSPDKAHLNLHINSLELGDSAVYFCASSQGDRSNQPQHFGDGTRLSIL.